This T cell receptor beta chain stems from a study of T cell responses to AZD1222 COVID-19 vaccine. TCRdb keeps only in-frame clones here, not all; method: immunoSEQ multiplex PCR. In the table there are roughly 96,000 clones, roughly 90% of which are singletons. The germline V gene has CDR1 MNHNY and CDR2 SVGAGI (reference sequence). The CDR3 contains 17 residues. Trimming took 5 bases from V and 9 from J, leaving 23 bases between them. Details on this clone: Its antigen is not identified.

Notes on the study in general: Spike-wide vaccine-associated CD4 TCRs dominated at 160-218 and 743-854.

The chain is built from TRBV6-6 and TRBJ1-6, with D perhaps matching TRBD1 (5 bases). The specimen comprised peripheral blood, sampled on day 0 of AZD1222 vaccination. The receptor was derived from an adult in good health. The CDR3 nucleotides read TGTGCCAGCAGTCCCTACCGCCCGGGGGTCATCGGTTCACCCCTCCACTTT. Its translation is CASSPYRPGVIGSPLHF.